The T cell receptor beta chain described here comes from a study of cytomegalovirus exposure and HLA in healthy donors. The CDR3 spans 16 residues. V shed 0 bases and J 5 bases; nucleotides not matched to a gene: 10. CDR1 and CDR2 (germline): SGHNT, YYREEE (reference sequence). TCRdb keeps only in-frame clones here, not all; method: immunoSEQ multiplex PCR. The sample contains roughly 130,000 clones, more than 70% of which appear only once. This clone occurred once. This sequence was found in a man aged 25 to 45 in good health and CMV-seronegative. The specimen sequenced was PBMCs. The V gene is TRBV5-4, the J gene TRBJ2-5, with TRBD2 identical over 7 bases. The CDR3 nucleotides read TGTGCCAGCAGCTTGGGGACTAGAGCCGGGAGGGAGACCCAGTACTTC. Translating gives CASSLGTRAGRETQYF. The full variable domain, in which reference TRBV5-4 and TRBJ2-5 provide the parts outside the CDR3, is ETGVTQSPTHLIKTRGQQVTLRCSSQSGHNTVSWYQQALGQGPQFIFQYYREEENGRGNFPPRFSGLQFPNYSSELNVNALELDDSALYLCASSLGTRAGRETQYFGPGTRLLVL.